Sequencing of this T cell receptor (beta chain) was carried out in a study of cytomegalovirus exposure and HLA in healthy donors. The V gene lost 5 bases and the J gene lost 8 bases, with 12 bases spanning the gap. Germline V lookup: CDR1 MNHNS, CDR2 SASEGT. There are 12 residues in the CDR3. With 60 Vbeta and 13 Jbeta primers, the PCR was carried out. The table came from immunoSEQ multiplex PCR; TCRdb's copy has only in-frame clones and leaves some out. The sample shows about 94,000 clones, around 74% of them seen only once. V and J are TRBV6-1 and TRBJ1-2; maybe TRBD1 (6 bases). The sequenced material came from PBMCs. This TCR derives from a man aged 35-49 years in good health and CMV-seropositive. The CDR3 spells CASSSLGAGYTF. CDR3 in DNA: TGTGCCAGCAGTTCTTTGGGGGCGGGCTACACCTTC.